The T cell receptor beta chain under discussion was sequenced for a study of graft-versus-host responses after intestinal transplantation. Overall study results and limits: Peak circulating GvH clone levels were associated with early post-transplant HvG declines.

This CDR3 has 13 residues. Trimming at V came to 7 bases and at J to 6 bases, leaving 6 bases not matched to a gene. Germline V CDR1 and CDR2: MDHEN, SYDVKM. Measured with immunoSEQ multiplex PCR; TCRdb has only the in-frame clones, and not every one. The repertoire holds roughly 110,000 clones, with just over 90% as singletons. With respect to this clone: No antigen is known for it.

Material: unstimulated CD4+ T cells sorted from spleen or lymph node cells, obtained before transplant. This sequence originates from a human donor who was the organ donor for an intestinal transplant. The rearrangement links TRBV28 to TRBJ1-2; 9 positions match TRBD1. The CDR3 DNA sequence: TGTGCCAGCACCCTTAGGACAGGGGATGGCTACACCTTC. It encodes CASTLRTGDGYTF.